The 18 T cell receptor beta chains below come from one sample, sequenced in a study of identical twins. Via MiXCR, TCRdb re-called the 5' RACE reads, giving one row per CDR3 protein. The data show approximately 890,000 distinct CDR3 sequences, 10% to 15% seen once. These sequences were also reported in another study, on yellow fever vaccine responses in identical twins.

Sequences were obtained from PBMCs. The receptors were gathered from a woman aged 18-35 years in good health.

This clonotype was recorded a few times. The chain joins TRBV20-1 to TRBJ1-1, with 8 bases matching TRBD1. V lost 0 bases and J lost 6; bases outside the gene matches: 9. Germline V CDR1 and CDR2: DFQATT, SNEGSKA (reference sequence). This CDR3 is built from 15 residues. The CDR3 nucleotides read TGCAGTGCTAGAGATTCCCAGGGGGCGCAGGCTGAAGCTTTCTTT. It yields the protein CSARDSQGAQAEAFF.

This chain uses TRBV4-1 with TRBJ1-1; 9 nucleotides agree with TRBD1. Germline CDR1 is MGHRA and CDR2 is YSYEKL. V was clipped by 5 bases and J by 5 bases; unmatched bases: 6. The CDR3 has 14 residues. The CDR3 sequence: CASSYRQGETEAFF. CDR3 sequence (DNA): TGCGCCAGCAGCTACAGACAGGGGGAGACTGAAGCTTTCTTT.

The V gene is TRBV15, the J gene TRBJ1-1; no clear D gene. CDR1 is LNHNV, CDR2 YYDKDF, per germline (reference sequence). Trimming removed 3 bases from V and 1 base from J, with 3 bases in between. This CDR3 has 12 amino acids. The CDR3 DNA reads TGTGCCACCAGCAGGCCGAACACTGAAGCTTTCTTT. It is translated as CATSRPNTEAFF.

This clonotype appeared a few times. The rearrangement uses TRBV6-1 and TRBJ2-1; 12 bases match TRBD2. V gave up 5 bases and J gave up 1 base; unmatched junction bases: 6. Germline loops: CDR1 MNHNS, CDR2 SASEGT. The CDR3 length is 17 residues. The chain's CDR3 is CASSIGLAGPSYNEQFF. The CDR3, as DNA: TGTGCCAGCAGTATCGGACTAGCGGGGCCATCCTACAATGAGCAGTTCTTC.

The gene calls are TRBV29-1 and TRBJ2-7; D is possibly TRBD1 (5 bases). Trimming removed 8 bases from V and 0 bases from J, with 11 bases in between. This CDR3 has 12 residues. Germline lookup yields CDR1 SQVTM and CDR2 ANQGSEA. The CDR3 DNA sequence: TGCAGCTCTGCGGACAACTCCTACGAGCAGTACTTC. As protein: CSSADNSYEQYF.

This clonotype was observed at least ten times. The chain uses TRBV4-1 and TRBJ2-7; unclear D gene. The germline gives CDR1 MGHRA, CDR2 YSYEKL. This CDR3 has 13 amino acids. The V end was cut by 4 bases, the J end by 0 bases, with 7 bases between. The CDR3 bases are TGCGCCAGCAGCCGGGTCGGCTCCTACGAGCAGTACTTC. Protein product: CASSRVGSYEQYF.

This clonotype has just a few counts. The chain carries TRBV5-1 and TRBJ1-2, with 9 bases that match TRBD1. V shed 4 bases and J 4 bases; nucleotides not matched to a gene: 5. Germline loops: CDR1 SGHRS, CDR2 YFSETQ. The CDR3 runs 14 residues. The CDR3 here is CASSDGQGLYGYTF. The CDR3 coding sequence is TGCGCCAGCAGCGATGGACAGGGGCTCTATGGCTACACCTTC.

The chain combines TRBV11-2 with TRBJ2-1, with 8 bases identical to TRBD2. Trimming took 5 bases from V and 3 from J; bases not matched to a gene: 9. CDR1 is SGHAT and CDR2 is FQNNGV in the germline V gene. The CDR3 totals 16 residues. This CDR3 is CASSPTGSGNYNEQFF. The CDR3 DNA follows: TGTGCCAGCAGCCCAACCGGTAGCGGGAACTACAATGAGCAGTTCTTC.

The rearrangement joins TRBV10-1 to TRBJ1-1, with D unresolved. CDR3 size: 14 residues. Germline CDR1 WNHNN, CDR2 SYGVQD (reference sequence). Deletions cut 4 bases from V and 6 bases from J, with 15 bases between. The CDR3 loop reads CASSAYSISAEAFF. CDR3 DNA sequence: TGCGCCAGCAGTGCTTATAGTATTTCGGCTGAAGCTTTCTTT.

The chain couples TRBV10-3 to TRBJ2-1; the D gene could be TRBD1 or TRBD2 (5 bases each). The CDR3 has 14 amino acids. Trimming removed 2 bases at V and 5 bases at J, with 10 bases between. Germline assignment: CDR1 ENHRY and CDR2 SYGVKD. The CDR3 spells CAISEGTTNNEQFF. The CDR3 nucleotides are TGTGCCATCAGTGAGGGGACGACTAACAATGAGCAGTTCTTC.

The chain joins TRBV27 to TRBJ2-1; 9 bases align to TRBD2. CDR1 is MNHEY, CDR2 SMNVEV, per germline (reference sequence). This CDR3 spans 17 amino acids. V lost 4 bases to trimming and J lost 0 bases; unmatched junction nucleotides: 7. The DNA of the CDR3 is TGTGCCAGCAGTTCTAAGACTAGCGGCGGCTCCTACAATGAGCAGTTCTTC. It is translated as CASSSKTSGGSYNEQFF.

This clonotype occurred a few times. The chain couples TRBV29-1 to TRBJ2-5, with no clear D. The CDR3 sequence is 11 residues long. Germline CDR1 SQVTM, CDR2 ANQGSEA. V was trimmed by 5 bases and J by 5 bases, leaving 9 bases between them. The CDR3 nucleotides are TGCAGCGTTACCCCCTGGGAGACCCAGTACTTC. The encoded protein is CSVTPWETQYF.

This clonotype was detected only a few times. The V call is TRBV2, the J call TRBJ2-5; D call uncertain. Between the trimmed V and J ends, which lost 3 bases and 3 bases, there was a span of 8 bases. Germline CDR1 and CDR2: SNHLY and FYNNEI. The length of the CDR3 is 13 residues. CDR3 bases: TGTGCCAGCAGTGACGGCAGAAAAGAGACCCAGTACTTC. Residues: CASSDGRKETQYF.

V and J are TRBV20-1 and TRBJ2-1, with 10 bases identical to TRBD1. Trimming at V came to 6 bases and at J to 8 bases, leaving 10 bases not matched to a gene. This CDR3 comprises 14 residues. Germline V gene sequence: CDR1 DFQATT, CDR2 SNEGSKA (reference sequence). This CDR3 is CSAPGQGNWDEQFF. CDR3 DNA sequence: TGCAGTGCCCCGGGACAGGGGAATTGGGATGAGCAGTTCTTC.

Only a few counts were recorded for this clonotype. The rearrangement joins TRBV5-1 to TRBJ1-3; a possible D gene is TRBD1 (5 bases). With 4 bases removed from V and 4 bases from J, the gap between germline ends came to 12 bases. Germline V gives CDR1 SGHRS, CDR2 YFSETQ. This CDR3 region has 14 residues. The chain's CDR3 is CASSGAFKGNTIYF. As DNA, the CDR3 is TGCGCCAGCAGCGGGGCCTTCAAGGGAAACACCATATATTTT. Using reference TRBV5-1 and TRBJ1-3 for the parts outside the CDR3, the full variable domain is KAGVTQTPRYLIKTRGQQVTLSCSPISGHRSVSWYQQTPGQGLQFLFEYFSETQRNKGNFPGRFSGRQFSNSRSEMNVSTLELGDSALYLCASSGAFKGNTIYFGEGSWLTVV.

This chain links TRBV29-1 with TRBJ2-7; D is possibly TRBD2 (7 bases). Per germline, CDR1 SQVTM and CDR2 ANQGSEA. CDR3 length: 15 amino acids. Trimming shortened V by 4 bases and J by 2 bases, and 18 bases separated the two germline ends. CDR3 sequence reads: CSVVGGQADPYEQYF. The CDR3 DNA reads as TGCAGCGTTGTGGGGGGGCAGGCTGACCCCTACGAGCAGTACTTC.

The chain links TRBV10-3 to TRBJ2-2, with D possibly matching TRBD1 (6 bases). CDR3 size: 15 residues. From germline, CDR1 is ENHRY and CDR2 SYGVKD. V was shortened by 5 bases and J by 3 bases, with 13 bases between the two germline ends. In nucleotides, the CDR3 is TGTGCCATCAGTACGCCGGACAGTTACACCGGGGAGCTGTTTTTT. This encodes CAISTPDSYTGELFF.

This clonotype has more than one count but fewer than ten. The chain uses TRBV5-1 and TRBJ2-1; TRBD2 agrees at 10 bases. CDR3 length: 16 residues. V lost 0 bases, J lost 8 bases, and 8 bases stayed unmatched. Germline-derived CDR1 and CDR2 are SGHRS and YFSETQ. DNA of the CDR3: TGCGCCAGCAGCTTGGGACTAGCGGGCGTCGACGATGAGCAGTTCTTC. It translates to CASSLGLAGVDDEQFF. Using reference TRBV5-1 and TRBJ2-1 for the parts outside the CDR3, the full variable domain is KAGVTQTPRYLIKTRGQQVTLSCSPISGHRSVSWYQQTPGQGLQFLFEYFSETQRNKGNFPGRFSGRQFSNSRSEMNVSTLELGDSALYLCASSLGLAGVDDEQFFGPGTRLTVL.